Reported below is one T cell receptor beta chain. The clone's antigen remains unknown. Per-base quality was not reported, and no clone a single base away is much larger than it. V is pared back by 4 bases and J by 0 bases, with 9 bases lying between the germline termini. Sequences SGHTA (CDR1) and FQGNSA (CDR2) are obtained from the germline V gene. Spanning cysteine to phenylalanine, the CDR3 consists of 14 amino acids. Only the CDR3 region is kept as DNA, spanning 42 bases read in frame from base 1. The collaborating institutions used their own protocols to collect whole blood in K2EDTA tubes. For TCRbeta analysis, collaborators shipped samples as frozen whole blood, isolated PBMCs, or DNA extracted from either of those sample types. This sample was included in a study of blood T cell repertoires in COVID-19 (dated by TCRdb to about 2020). Background for the entire study: Samples from collaborators originated in the United States, Italy and Spain and spanned both the acute and convalescent phases of COVID-19. The prospective study material was composed of cDNA or gDNA derived from T cells, B-cell-depleted T cells, or PBMCs. Subjects who had been exposed to COVID-19, were actively infected with it, or had recovered from it provided the deeply sampled blood TCRbeta repertoires that made up the dataset. The repertoires were made available in a free public database intended to serve as a resource for research on the immune response to SARS-CoV-2. The samples were drawn from the first 160 participants of the ongoing ImmuneRACE study and from 1,254 subjects provided by 6 global collaborators. Sample metadata almost always included a de-identified subject ID, COVID-19 status, age in years and sex. HLA class I and class II types, where available, came from metadata supplied by the sample provider rather than from assay-based typing.

TCRbeta CDR3 regions were amplified from genomic DNA using the immunoSEQ Assay, a bias-controlled multiplex PCR. The original pipeline was this. The number of nucleated cells in each sample was estimated by amplification of reference gene primers within the assay. To quantify the absolute abundance of each unique TCRbeta CDR3 rearrangement, sequence reads were collapsed and filtered. Productive Simpson clonality was computed per sample as the square root of Simpson's diversity index over productive rearrangements. TCRdb took over this immuneACCESS table, retaining in-frame rearrangements with V and J assigned. Such tables are incomplete; in checked studies, under half of the missing clones stem from an unresolved V gene, and the remainder is unexplained. V and J calls and clone size are as listed in that table; D and trimming were resolved from the DNA. The sample includes around 60,000 clones, with approximately 90% observed a single time. The ten largest clonotypes hold approximately 4% of the sample.

Overall results and qualifications from the work: The quantity of clinical and demographic metadata differed by source and by participant and was supplied without curation.

The receptor was isolated from a human donor in a cohort sampled during active COVID-19. Sequenced input: peripheral blood. In this chain, TRBV7-2 is recombined with TRBJ2-5; the D gene lacks a confident call. The bases read TGTGCCAGCAGCTCTACAGTCGACCAAGAGACCCAGTACTTC. Translated, this is CASSSTVDQETQYF.